These 13 T cell receptor beta chains originate from one sample sequenced in a study of brain T cells in children with intractable seizures. Only in-frame clones appear in the TCRdb table, and some are missing; sequencing was by immunoSEQ multiplex PCR. The repertoire holds some 76,000 clones, about 92% seen once, with approximately 1.5% in the top ten. The specimen comprised peripheral blood, sampled at surgery. These receptors were collected from a boy under two years old with tuberous sclerosis and intractable seizures.

J is TRBJ1-1 and V is TRBV4-2, with D possibly TRBD1 on 6 matching bases. Trimming left V 2 bases short and J 11 bases short, with 18 bases between. CDR3 length equals 14 residues. Germline loops: CDR1 LGHNA, CDR2 YNFKEQ. DNA for the CDR3: TGTGCCAGCAGCCAAACGGAGGGGCAGGGGAAGGCTTTCTTT. Its protein is CASSQTEGQGKAFF.

This sequence joins TRBV11-2 and TRBJ2-2, with 7 bases that match TRBD1. Germline lookup yields CDR1 SGHAT and CDR2 FQNNGV. Trimming at V came to 5 bases and at J to 6 bases, leaving 9 bases not matched to a gene. There are 15 residues in the CDR3. CDR3 protein: CASSNTDRAAGELFF. The CDR3, as DNA: TGTGCCAGCAGCAACACAGACAGGGCGGCCGGGGAGCTGTTTTTT.

The gene calls are TRBV6-1 and TRBJ2-7, with 14 bases fitting TRBD2. This CDR3 has 18 amino acids. J lost 2 bases, V lost 1 base, and 7 bases had no gene match. The germline gives CDR1 MNHNS, CDR2 SASEGT. The CDR3 bases are TGTGCCAGCAGTGAAGGACTAGCGGGAGGGCTGATTACCTACGAGCAGTACTTC. As protein: CASSEGLAGGLITYEQYF.

The V and J genes are TRBV11-3 and TRBJ2-2; D not resolved. The V gene's germline CDR1 is SGHNT and CDR2 YENEEA. This CDR3 contains 18 residues. Trimming took 3 bases from V and 1 from J, leaving 18 bases between them. CDR3 sequence (DNA): TGTGCCAGCAGCTTGACGTCTTGGGTGAGGAAGAACACCGGGGAGCTGTTTTTT. Translating it yields CASSLTSWVRKNTGELFF.

This clone was recorded only once. The rearrangement joins TRBV2 to TRBJ2-5; 9 nucleotides match TRBD2. The CDR3 covers 14 residues. Germline loops: CDR1 SNHLY, CDR2 FYNNEI. V shed 8 bases, J shed 1 base, and the junction held 5 bases outside the gene matches. CDR3 nucleotides: TGTGCCAGCCCGCCAGCGGGGGGCCAAGAGACCCAGTACTTC. It codes for CASPPAGGQETQYF.

The V gene is TRBV19, the J gene TRBJ2-7; 7 nucleotides agree with TRBD2. The germline V gene has CDR1 LNHDA and CDR2 SQIVND (reference sequence). The J segment lost 4 bases and the V segment lost 4 bases, leaving 7 bases of the junction unmatched. The CDR3 is made up of 14 amino acids. CDR3 protein: CASSTGLGEYEQYF. As DNA, the CDR3 is TGTGCCAGTAGTACAGGACTAGGAGAGTACGAGCAGTACTTC. Full variable domain (outside the CDR3, taken from reference TRBV19 and TRBJ2-7): DGGITQSPKYLFRKEGQNVTLSCEQNLNHDAMYWYRQDPGQGLRLIYYSQIVNDFQKGDIAEGYSVSREKKESFPLTVTSAQKNPTAFYLCASSTGLGEYEQYFGPGTRLTVT.

The chain employs TRBV7-8 and TRBJ2-1, with 10 bases fitting TRBD2. The germline CDR1 and CDR2 sequences are SGHVS and FQNEAQ. After removal of 0 bases from V and 9 bases from J, the junction contained 11 bases not matched to a gene. The CDR3 is 17 residues long. CDR3 sequence reads: CASSLARGLADSAEQFF. The CDR3 nucleotides read TGTGCCAGCAGCTTAGCCCGAGGACTAGCGGACTCCGCTGAGCAGTTCTTC.

CDR3 in DNA: TGTGCCAGCATCCCTTCGTACGCCGGTCGGGTGAACACTGAAGCTTTCTTT. It codes for CASIPSYAGRVNTEAFF. This chain uses TRBV11-2 with TRBJ1-1; D unresolved. V gave up 7 bases and J gave up 0 bases, with 21 bases separating them. The CDR3 spans 17 residues. Germline V gene sequence: CDR1 SGHAT, CDR2 FQNNGV.

The chain employs TRBV5-1 and TRBJ1-1, with D tentatively TRBD1 (6 bases). The CDR3 runs 14 residues. Germline V gene data show CDR1 as SGHRS and CDR2 as YFSETQ. Trimming shortened V by 3 bases and J by 5 bases, and 14 bases separated the two germline ends. CDR3 in amino acids: CASSYLTGSTEAFF. In DNA, the CDR3 is TGCGCCAGCAGCTACCTGACAGGAAGTACTGAAGCTTTCTTT.

The CDR3 DNA reads as TGTGCCAGCAGTCATAGGGGCCCTAGCGGGGGGGTTATTGAGCAGTTCTTC. Translated, it gives CASSHRGPSGGVIEQFF. The chain combines TRBV7-9 with TRBJ2-1, with 12 bases lining up with TRBD2. The germline gives CDR1 SEHNR, CDR2 FQNEAQ (reference sequence). CDR3 length: 17 residues. J lost 9 bases, V lost 6 bases, and 15 bases had no gene match.

CDR3 DNA sequence: TGTGCCAGCAGTTACCTAAGAGCGGGGCAAGAGACCCAGTACTTC. Its protein is CASSYLRAGQETQYF. The V and J genes are TRBV6-5 and TRBJ2-5; TRBD2 aligns across 7 bases. Germline V lookup: CDR1 MNHEY, CDR2 SVGAGI. There are 15 residues in the CDR3. The junction had 5 bases not matched to a gene; V was cut back by 2 bases and J by 2 bases.

This clone is medium-sized within its sample. The genes are TRBV28 and TRBJ2-7; 9 nucleotides agree with TRBD2. The trim removed 7 bases at V and 0 bases at J, leaving 7 bases unmatched. The germline gives CDR1 MDHEN, CDR2 SYDVKM. CDR3 length: 15 amino acids. CDR3 coding DNA: TGTGCCAGCAAGGCGGCACTAGCGGGCTCCTACGAGCAGTACTTC. Amino acids: CASKAALAGSYEQYF.

The CDR3 spells CASSRSGTSGSRQGSNEQFF. The CDR3 nucleotides read TGCGCCAGCAGCCGATCCGGGACTAGCGGGAGTCGACAGGGAAGTAATGAGCAGTTCTTC. V and J are TRBV4-1 and TRBJ2-1; 14 bases align to TRBD2. V gave up 4 bases and J gave up 7 bases; unmatched junction bases: 18. The CDR3 length is 20 residues. In germline, CDR1 is MGHRA, CDR2 YSYEKL.